Listed here are 10 T cell receptor beta chains from one sample, sequenced in a study of T cell changes during pregnancy in multiple sclerosis. Some clones are missing from TCRdb's copy, which holds only in-frame ones; the method was immunoSEQ multiplex PCR. The sample yields around 50,000 clones, about 90% seen once. This material consisted of peripheral blood, taken in the first trimester of pregnancy. All receptors derive from a female donor with multiple sclerosis, enrolled in a pregnancy study.

The rearrangement joins TRBV7-3 to TRBJ2-2; 12 bases fit TRBD2. Germline V gives CDR1 SGHTA, CDR2 FQGTGA. V was clipped by 5 bases and J by 6 bases; unmatched bases: 1. The CDR3 is made up of 14 amino acids. Written as DNA, the CDR3 is TGTGCCAGCAGCCCTAGCGGGGGGGCCGGGGAGCTGTTTTTT. This codes for CASSPSGGAGELFF. Full variable domain (missing parts from reference TRBV7-3 and TRBJ2-2): GAGVSQTPSNKVTEKGKYVELRCDPISGHTALYWYRQSLGQGPEFLIYFQGTGAADDSGLPNDRFFAVRPEGSVSTLKIQRTERGDSAVYLCASSPSGGAGELFFGEGSRLTVL.

The chain links TRBV10-3 to TRBJ1-2; perhaps TRBD1 as D (5 bases). Germline lookup yields CDR1 ENHRY and CDR2 SYGVKD. V lost 0 bases and J lost 7, with 9 bases in between. This CDR3 is built from 13 residues. CDR3 sequence: CAISESNRPGYTF. The CDR3 DNA reads as TGTGCCATCAGTGAGTCGAACAGGCCTGGCTACACCTTC.

The chain couples TRBV5-1 to TRBJ2-7, with D perhaps TRBD1 (5 bases). In germline, CDR1 is SGHRS, CDR2 YFSETQ. This CDR3 has 15 amino acids. V lost 0 bases and J lost 0, with 10 bases in between. DNA for the CDR3: TGCGCCAGCAGCTTGGAATCGACAGTCTCCTACGAGCAGTACTTC. This translates into CASSLESTVSYEQYF.

This rearrangement joins TRBV18 to TRBJ1-6; D perhaps matches TRBD1 (5 bases). Trimming stripped 3 bases from V and 8 bases from J, with 11 bases between. This CDR3 comprises 14 residues. Germline V CDR1 and CDR2: KGHSH, LQKENI. CDR3 nucleotide sequence: TGTGCCAGCTCACCGGGGGGGAAGGATTCACCCCTCCACTTT. Translated: CASSPGGKDSPLHF.

The rearrangement uses TRBV10-3 and TRBJ1-2; 8 bases are shared with TRBD1. CDR1 and CDR2 (germline): ENHRY, SYGVKD. CDR3 length: 15 residues. The J segment lost 4 bases and the V segment lost 5 bases, leaving 9 bases of the junction unmatched. The chain's CDR3 is CAISSGTGKIYGYTF. As DNA, the CDR3 is TGTGCCATCAGTTCCGGGACAGGCAAGATCTATGGCTACACCTTC.

In its sample, this clone was seen once. This chain connects TRBV27 to TRBJ2-7; a possible D gene is TRBD1 (5 bases). The germline V gene encodes CDR1 MNHEY and CDR2 SMNVEV (reference sequence). V was shortened by 3 bases and J by 0 bases, with 15 bases between the two germline ends. The CDR3 loop spans 16 amino acids. The CDR3: CASSFQGARSSYEQYF. The CDR3 region has the DNA TGTGCCAGCAGTTTCCAAGGGGCTAGGAGCTCCTACGAGCAGTACTTC.

This chain joins TRBV10-3 and TRBJ1-3; 9 nucleotides agree with TRBD1. V was clipped by 5 bases and J by 4 bases; unmatched bases: 15. Germline V CDR1 and CDR2: ENHRY, SYGVKD. CDR3 length: 18 amino acids. The CDR3 loop reads CAISRTGESRTKGNTIYF. DNA of the CDR3: TGTGCCATCAGTCGGACAGGGGAGTCGCGCACGAAGGGAAACACCATATATTTT.

The chain is built from TRBV29-1 and TRBJ2-3; D ambiguous. V lost 7 bases, J lost 2 bases, and 4 bases lay in between. This CDR3 has 10 residues. Germline CDR1 reads SQVTM; CDR2 reads ANQGSEA. The CDR3 DNA sequence: TGCAGCGAATACACAGATACGCAGTATTTT. Protein sequence: CSEYTDTQYF.

The rearrangement uses TRBV13 and TRBJ2-7, with 7 bases identical to TRBD1. V trimming: 4 bases; J trimming: 0 bases; junction bases outside the gene matches: 9. Germline CDR1 is PRHDT and CDR2 is FYEKMQ (reference sequence). The length of the CDR3 is 16 residues. The CDR3 bases are TGTGCCAGCAGCTCACGTAGGACAGGAGGCTCCTACGAGCAGTACTTC. It yields the protein CASSSRRTGGSYEQYF. The complete variable domain, with remaining parts taken from reference TRBV13 and TRBJ2-7, reads AAGVIQSPRHLIKEKRETATLKCYPIPRHDTVYWYQQGPGQDPQFLISFYEKMQSDKGSIPDRFSAQQFSDYHSELNMSSLELGDSALYFCASSSRRTGGSYEQYFGPGTRLTVT.

The rearrangement joins TRBV5-4 to TRBJ1-1; D might be TRBD1 (5 bases). Trimming pared 5 bases from V and 6 bases from J, leaving 11 bases between. CDR1 and CDR2 (germline): SGHNT, YYREEE (reference sequence). This CDR3 region has 12 residues. The CDR3 here is CASRTGGSEAFF. The CDR3 nucleotides are TGTGCCAGCAGGACGGGGGGATCTGAAGCTTTCTTT.